The 20 T cell receptor beta chains below all came from one sample that was sequenced in a study of shared clonotypes between healthy human individuals. Naive CD8 cells, CD45RO-negative and positively selected for CCR7, excluded terminally differentiated effector memory CD45RA+ cells. Sequencing was performed with immunoSEQ multiplex PCR; in TCRdb, only in-frame clones are kept and a portion is missing. The table shows about 2.1 million clones, with 90% to 95% occurring only once. Specimen: naive CD8+ T cells from PBMCs. The receptors come from a man in his late teens or twenties in good health. Some clones in this sample may be carry-over from other donors' samples.

The genes are TRBV27 and TRBJ1-1, with unresolved D. Germline V gives CDR1 MNHEY, CDR2 SMNVEV (reference sequence). CDR3 size: 17 residues. V was shortened by 2 bases and J by 3 bases, with 19 bases between the two germline ends. The CDR3 loop reads CASSLNGGYMVDTEAFF. As DNA, the CDR3 is TGTGCCAGCAGTTTAAATGGCGGCTACATGGTGGACACTGAAGCTTTCTTT.

This clone was seen once. V is TRBV5-1 and J is TRBJ2-2; D call uncertain. The ends were cut back, 1 base at V and 0 bases at J, with 7 bases in the middle. The V gene's germline CDR1 is SGHRS and CDR2 YFSETQ. The length of the CDR3 is 15 residues. Here the CDR3 reads CASSLMAPNTGELFF. CDR3 bases: TGCGCCAGCAGCTTGATGGCTCCGAACACCGGGGAGCTGTTTTTT.

This sequence joins TRBV7-2 and TRBJ1-1, with D possibly matching TRBD1 (6 bases). The germline gives CDR1 SGHTA, CDR2 FQGNSA. The V gene lost 6 bases and the J gene lost 8 bases, with 10 bases spanning the gap. The CDR3 consists of 11 residues. Here the CDR3 reads CASRTGTEAFF. The CDR3 nucleotides read TGTGCCAGCAGAACCGGGACAGAAGCTTTCTTT.

The rearrangement links TRBV19 to TRBJ2-1, with TRBD1 matching over 8 bases. Losses at the gene ends were 7 bases for V and 4 bases for J; bases not matched to a gene: 9. Germline lookup yields CDR1 LNHDA and CDR2 SQIVND (reference sequence). The CDR3 runs to 15 residues. The CDR3 loop is CASTLDRGGYNEQFF. For the CDR3, the DNA is TGTGCCAGTACCCTAGACAGGGGTGGGTACAATGAGCAGTTCTTC.

The gene calls are TRBV7-2 and TRBJ2-7; a weak D match, TRBD2 (5 bases). Trimming shortened V by 1 base and J by 1 base, and 17 bases separated the two germline ends. The V gene's germline CDR1 is SGHTA and CDR2 FQGNSA. CDR3 size: 17 residues. CDR3 DNA sequence: TGTGCCAGCAGCTTAGGATTCACCGGCCGGGGATCCTACGAGCAGTACTTC. Amino acids: CASSLGFTGRGSYEQYF.

This clone was seen just once. The chain is built from TRBV7-6 and TRBJ1-1; D gene ambiguous. The CDR3 is 14 residues long. Germline V gene lookup returns CDR1 SGHVS and CDR2 FNYEAQ. Deletions cut 1 base from V and 1 base from J, with 7 bases between. The CDR3 DNA follows: TGTGCCAGCAGCTTAGAGGCGGGGAACACTGAAGCTTTCTTT. It encodes CASSLEAGNTEAFF.

This clone came up a few times. Other nucleotide sequences from this sample produce the same CDR3. The rearrangement uses TRBV27 and TRBJ1-5, with TRBD1 as a possible D gene (5 bases). Between the trimmed V and J ends, which lost 3 bases and 1 base, there was a span of 7 bases. The CDR3 is 14 amino acids. Germline lookup yields CDR1 MNHEY and CDR2 SMNVEV (reference sequence). This chain's CDR3 is CASSFRDSNQPQHF. The CDR3 DNA follows: TGTGCCAGCAGTTTCCGGGACAGCAATCAGCCCCAGCATTTT.

The V and J genes are TRBV29-1 and TRBJ2-1, with TRBD2 as a possible D gene (5 bases). Per germline, CDR1 SQVTM and CDR2 ANQGSEA. The CDR3 loop spans 14 amino acids. The germline V and J ends were trimmed by 6 bases and 0 bases, with 12 bases remaining between them. CDR3: CSVLTGSSYNEQFF. CDR3 DNA: TGCAGCGTCCTGACTGGGAGCTCCTACAATGAGCAGTTCTTC.

This sequence joins TRBV5-1 and TRBJ1-1, with a tentative D call TRBD1 (5 bases). Germline V gene data show CDR1 as SGHRS and CDR2 as YFSETQ. V was trimmed by 4 bases and J by 10 bases, leaving 11 bases between them. This CDR3 is built from 11 residues. The CDR3 nucleotides read TGCGCCAGCAGCGGGGGGGAAAGAGCTTTCTTT. Its protein product is CASSGGERAFF.

The rearrangement uses TRBV4-3 and TRBJ2-3, with unresolved D. This CDR3 contains 17 residues. CDR1 and CDR2 (germline): LGHNA, YSLEER. V was cut by 0 bases and J by 4 bases, with 17 bases left in between. CDR3 loop: CASSQEGDSEGSDTQYF. Written as DNA, the CDR3 is TGCGCCAGCAGCCAAGAAGGTGATTCCGAAGGGTCAGATACGCAGTATTTT.

As to this clone: The identical CDR3 is also encoded by other nucleotide sequences in the sample. J is TRBJ2-7 and V is TRBV27; 7 nucleotides line up with TRBD1. V gave up 6 bases and J gave up 2 bases; unmatched junction bases: 7. The CDR3 length is 14 residues. The germline V gene has CDR1 MNHEY and CDR2 SMNVEV (reference sequence). CDR3 residues: CASSLGQATYEQYF. CDR3 nucleotides: TGTGCCAGCAGCCTTGGACAGGCTACCTACGAGCAGTACTTC.

The chain uses TRBV13 and TRBJ2-5; the D gene could be TRBD1 or TRBD2 (6 bases each). The V end was cut by 6 bases, the J end by 5 bases, with 13 bases between. Germline loops: CDR1 PRHDT, CDR2 FYEKMQ (reference sequence). CDR3 length: 13 residues. CDR3 residues: CASRRGGMETQYF. CDR3 coding DNA: TGTGCCAGCAGGCGAGGGGGGATGGAGACCCAGTACTTC.

CDR3 sequence reads: CASSPGLAGGPSYNEQFF. CDR3 bases: TGTGCCAGCAGCCCAGGACTAGCGGGAGGGCCCTCCTACAATGAGCAGTTCTTC. The J gene is TRBJ2-1, the V gene TRBV14; TRBD2 agrees at 15 bases. Germline lookup yields CDR1 SGHDN and CDR2 FVKESK. The V gene end was trimmed by 4 bases and the J gene end by 0 bases; junction bases not matched to a gene: 4. The CDR3 loop spans 18 amino acids. Complete variable domain (other parts from reference TRBV14 and TRBJ2-1): EAGVTQFPSHSVIEKGQTVTLRCDPISGHDNLYWYRRVMGKEIKFLLHFVKESKQDESGMPNNRFLAERTGGTYSTLKVQPAELEDSGVYFCASSPGLAGGPSYNEQFFGPGTRLTVL.

V usage is TRBV7-6 and J usage is TRBJ1-1; the D gene is possibly TRBD1 (5 bases). The germline CDR1 and CDR2 sequences are SGHVS and FNYEAQ. Trimming removed 3 bases at V and 0 bases at J, with 14 bases between. The CDR3 sequence is 16 residues long. The CDR3 nucleotides are TGTGCCAGCAGCTTGGAGACAGCGAGTTTGAACACTGAAGCTTTCTTT. Translated, it gives CASSLETASLNTEAFF.

This chain connects TRBV28 to TRBJ1-1, with 8 positions matching TRBD1. This CDR3 region has 16 residues. The J segment lost 11 bases and the V segment lost 5 bases, leaving 19 bases of the junction unmatched. CDR1 and CDR2 (germline): MDHEN, SYDVKM. In DNA, the CDR3 is TGTGCCAGCAGTCTAGAAACAGGGGGACGGCTCTTGGAGGCTTTCTTT. It codes for CASSLETGGRLLEAFF.

This chain links TRBV5-6 with TRBJ2-2, with TRBD2 as a possible D gene (5 bases). From germline, CDR1 is SGHDT and CDR2 YYEEEE. The CDR3 has 15 residues. V lost 1 base and J 5 bases, leaving 12 bases between the germline ends. Here the CDR3 DNA reads TGTGCCAGCAGCTTGCTGTCACTAGGGACCGGGGAGCTGTTTTTT. It is translated as CASSLLSLGTGELFF.

This chain links TRBV21-1 with TRBJ2-4; the table calls TRBD2, which could not be checked here. TRBV21-1 is given as a pseudogene. CDR3 length equals 16 residues. The CDR3, as DNA: TGTGCCAGCAGCAAAAAACTCGCGCTTGCGGAAAACATTCAGTACTTC. Residues: CASSKKLALAENIQYF.

The chain carries TRBV7-9 and TRBJ2-7, with D possibly TRBD1 on 6 matching bases. There are 15 residues in the CDR3. The V and J ends lost 3 bases and 5 bases respectively, with 17 bases between them. The germline gives CDR1 SEHNR, CDR2 FQNEAQ (reference sequence). The CDR3 bases are TGTGCCAGCAGCTTCCCGGGACAAGGTGCCGACGAGCAGTACTTC. Its translation is CASSFPGQGADEQYF.

This chain connects TRBV19 to TRBJ1-2; 8 bases align to TRBD1. The CDR3 has 15 amino acids. With 5 bases clipped from V and 3 bases from J, the junction kept 8 bases outside the gene matches. Germline CDR1 reads LNHDA; CDR2 reads SQIVND (reference sequence). DNA of the CDR3: TGTGCCAGTAGTGCCAGACAGGGGAGGGACTATGGCTACACCTTC. It encodes CASSARQGRDYGYTF.

The V gene is TRBV29-1, the J gene TRBJ2-7; D is perhaps TRBD2 (5 bases). V was shortened by 4 bases and J by 7 bases, with 14 bases between the two germline ends. The CDR3 runs to 12 residues. The germline V gene has CDR1 SQVTM and CDR2 ANQGSEA. The CDR3 region is CSVVLARGEQYF. The DNA for the CDR3 is TGCAGCGTTGTACTGGCCCGCGGGGAGCAGTACTTC.